This TCR beta chain came from a study of T cell responses to AZD1222 COVID-19 vaccine. CDR3 length equals 14 residues. Trimming stripped 3 bases from V and 6 bases from J, with 11 bases between. CDR1 LGHNA and CDR2 YSLEER come from the germline V gene. This table comes from immunoSEQ multiplex PCR, and its TCRdb copy is limited to in-frame clones, with some not included. Of nearly 200,000 clones listed, roughly 92% are singletons. This chain joins TRBV4-3 and TRBJ2-2; maybe TRBD1 (6 bases). The sequence derives from an adult who received the AZD1222 COVID-19 vaccine. Sample: peripheral blood, taken 28 days after the second AZD1222 dose. The CDR3 DNA sequence: TGCGCCAGCAGCCAGACCCACAGGGCCGGGGAGCTGTTTTTT. It translates to CASSQTHRAGELFF.